The 18 T cell receptor beta chains in this list originate from one sample, sequenced in a study of response to subunit inactivated influenza vaccine. TCRdb reprocessed the RT-PCR reads via MiXCR and lists one record per CDR3 protein. The repertoire holds approximately 520,000 distinct CDR3 sequences, with approximately 15% as singletons. Material: CD4+ T cells sorted from PBMCs, obtained 23 to 25 months after vaccination. The receptors derive from a man aged 50 to 69 who received an inactivated influenza vaccine.

The chain is built from TRBV20-1 and TRBJ1-6; TRBD1 is a possible D gene (5 bases). The CDR3 is 15 amino acids. In germline, CDR1 is DFQATT, CDR2 SNEGSKA (reference sequence). Deletions cut 0 bases from V and 6 bases from J, with 12 bases between. In nucleotides, the CDR3 is TGCAGTGCTAGAGAGGGAGGGGAGGGTAATTCACCCCTCCACTTT. It yields the protein CSAREGGEGNSPLHF.

The chain carries TRBV6-1 and TRBJ1-1; D unclear. The CDR3 is made up of 13 amino acids. V was cut by 8 bases and J by 0 bases, with 10 bases left in between. CDR1 MNHNS and CDR2 SASEGT come from the germline V gene. CDR3 sequence: CASGPRMNTEAFF. CDR3 DNA sequence: TGTGCCAGCGGTCCCCGCATGAACACTGAAGCTTTCTTT.

This chain links TRBV7-2 with TRBJ2-5, with TRBD2 identical over 10 bases. The CDR3 totals 15 residues. Unmatched junction bases numbered 4, after V lost 2 bases and J lost 4 bases. Germline V gene sequence: CDR1 SGHTA, CDR2 FQGNSA. The CDR3 protein is CASSLSSGRRETQYF. As DNA, the CDR3 is TGTGCCAGCAGCTTAAGTAGCGGGAGGAGAGAGACCCAGTACTTC.

The chain carries TRBV2 and TRBJ2-1; D tentatively reads TRBD1 or TRBD2 (5 bases each). The CDR3 consists of 14 residues. Looked up from germline, CDR1 is SNHLY and CDR2 is FYNNEI. V was trimmed by 7 bases and J by 0 bases, leaving 10 bases between them. CDR3 sequence reads: CASIWGSSYNEQFF. CDR3 nucleotides: TGTGCCAGCATTTGGGGGAGCTCCTACAATGAGCAGTTCTTC.

This clonotype was found a few times. The V and J genes are TRBV15 and TRBJ1-1; tentatively, D is TRBD1 (5 bases). CDR3 length equals 14 residues. Trimming removed 1 base at V and 6 bases at J, with 12 bases between. Germline CDR1 and CDR2: LNHNV and YYDKDF (reference sequence). The CDR3 region is CATSRGHRTPEAFF. DNA of the CDR3: TGTGCCACCAGCAGAGGACACCGGACACCTGAAGCTTTCTTT. The full variable domain, with the rest looked up from reference TRBV15 and TRBJ1-1, is DAMVIQNPRYQVTQFGKPVTLSCSQTLNHNVMYWYQQKSSQAPKLLFHYYDKDFNNEADTPDNFQSRRPNTSFCFLDIRSPGLGDTAMYLCATSRGHRTPEAFFGQGTRLTVV.

This clonotype was counted only a few times. This chain connects TRBV24-1 to TRBJ2-1; 10 bases line up with TRBD2. Germline CDR1 and CDR2: KGHDR and SFDVKD. The CDR3 is 16 residues long. Trimming cost V 0 bases and J 6 bases; bases outside gene matches: 4. This CDR3 reads CATSDLSSGSRNEQFF. The DNA for the CDR3 is TGTGCCACCAGTGATTTGTCTAGCGGGAGCCGCAATGAGCAGTTCTTC.

This clonotype came up many times. The chain has TRBV11-3 and TRBJ2-2; 10 bases are a match to TRBD1. After removal of 1 base from V and 4 bases from J, the junction contained 3 bases not matched to a gene. CDR1 is SGHNT, CDR2 YENEEA, per germline. The CDR3 runs to 16 residues. The CDR3, as DNA: TGTGCCAGCAGCTTAGTGACAGGGGGCTCCACCGGGGAGCTGTTTTTT. Translation: CASSLVTGGSTGELFF.

This rearrangement joins TRBV28 to TRBJ2-7; 13 bases are a match to TRBD2. This CDR3 has 15 residues. The germline CDR1 and CDR2 sequences are MDHEN and SYDVKM. After removal of 7 bases from V and 2 bases from J, the junction contained 5 bases not matched to a gene. As DNA, the CDR3 is TGTGCCAGCACCCGGACTAGCGGGAGTCCCTACGAGCAGTACTTC. Translation gives CASTRTSGSPYEQYF.

The V and J genes are TRBV29-1 and TRBJ2-5, with TRBD2 matching 12 bases. Unmatched junction bases numbered 4, after V lost 3 bases and J lost 5 bases. The germline CDR1 and CDR2 sequences are SQVTM and ANQGSEA. The CDR3 totals 14 residues. The CDR3 DNA sequence: TGCAGCGTTGACAGGACTAGCGGGACCGAGACCCAGTACTTC. Translating gives CSVDRTSGTETQYF.

The rearrangement uses TRBV12-3 or TRBV12-4 and TRBJ2-5, with 10 bases matching TRBD1. CDR3 size: 15 residues. After removal of 6 bases from V and 4 bases from J, the junction contained 8 bases not matched to a gene. CDR3 protein: CASSKTGGLSETQYF. CDR3 DNA: TGTGCCAGCAGCAAGACAGGGGGCCTATCAGAGACCCAGTACTTC.

In this sample, this clonotype turned up many times. The rearrangement uses TRBV20-1 and TRBJ2-7; 10 bases agree with TRBD2. The ends lost 7 bases at V and 6 bases at J; junction bases unmatched: 9. This CDR3 contains 13 residues. Germline V lookup: CDR1 DFQATT, CDR2 SNEGSKA (reference sequence). This CDR3 is CSGGSLAGVEQYF. Here the CDR3 DNA reads TGCAGTGGAGGGAGTCTAGCGGGAGTCGAGCAGTACTTC.

There are many counts of this clonotype. V usage is TRBV9 and J usage is TRBJ2-4, with 7 bases matching TRBD2. Per the germline V gene, CDR1 is SGDLS and CDR2 is YYNGEE. The CDR3 consists of 15 residues. V shed 6 bases and J 1 base; nucleotides not matched to a gene: 7. The CDR3 reads CASNRLGGAKNIQYF. CDR3 DNA: TGTGCCAGCAATCGGCTGGGGGGGGCCAAAAACATTCAGTACTTC.

With respect to this clonotype: A much larger clone is a single base away; this may be a read error. This rearrangement joins TRBV3-1 to TRBJ1-3; D remains unclear. The CDR3 has 13 residues. CDR1 and CDR2 (germline): LGHDT, YNNKEL (reference sequence). The chain's CDR3 is CASNQGTGYTIYF. Here the CDR3 DNA reads TGTGCCAGCAACCAAGGAACGGGGTACACCATATATTTT.

The gene calls are TRBV4-3 and TRBJ1-2; no clear D gene. CDR3 size: 11 residues. Germline CDR1 LGHNA, CDR2 YSLEER. Trimming pared 0 bases from V and 14 bases from J, leaving 10 bases between. The DNA of the CDR3 is TGCGCCAGCAGCCAAGAATTTCGGCAGACCTTC. Its translation: CASSQEFRQTF.

This clonotype was recorded at least ten times. V usage is TRBV7-8 and J usage is TRBJ2-5; 12 nucleotides line up with TRBD2. CDR3 size: 14 residues. V trimming: 5 bases; J trimming: 6 bases; junction bases outside the gene matches: 4. The germline V gene has CDR1 SGHVS and CDR2 FQNEAQ. CDR3: CASSLGLAGQTQYF. The CDR3 DNA reads as TGTGCCAGCAGCCTCGGACTAGCGGGACAGACCCAGTACTTC.

In its sample, this clonotype was seen a few times. This chain joins TRBV5-1 and TRBJ1-2; TRBD1 is a possible D gene (6 bases). This CDR3 comprises 15 residues. Per germline, CDR1 SGHRS and CDR2 YFSETQ. Trimming stripped 0 bases from V and 3 bases from J, with 12 bases between. CDR3 in amino acids: CASSLAPGQDYGYTF. The CDR3 DNA follows: TGCGCCAGCAGCTTGGCCCCGGGACAAGACTATGGCTACACCTTC.

This clonotype was observed a handful of times. The chain's CDR3 is CASSLRPGRDGYTF. DNA of the CDR3: TGCGCCAGCAGCTTGCGCCCAGGGAGAGATGGCTACACCTTC. V usage is TRBV5-1 and J usage is TRBJ1-2; weak D call: TRBD1 (5 bases). V dropped 1 base and J dropped 6 bases, with 13 bases sitting between them. The CDR3 runs to 14 residues. In germline, CDR1 is SGHRS, CDR2 YFSETQ.

This clonotype occurred many times. The chain combines TRBV7-8 with TRBJ2-1; D remains unclear. The germline gives CDR1 SGHVS, CDR2 FQNEAQ. The CDR3 has 11 amino acids. Trimming took off 0 bases at V and 8 bases at J, with 2 bases between the two ends. This CDR3 reads CASSLAYEQFF. DNA of the CDR3: TGTGCCAGCAGCTTAGCATATGAGCAGTTCTTC. Based on the CDR3 plus reference TRBV7-8 and TRBJ2-1, the full variable domain is GAGVSQSPRYKVAKRGQDVALRCDPISGHVSLFWYQQALGQGPEFLTYFQNEAQLDKSGLPSDRFFAERPEGSVSTLKIQRTQQEDSAVYLCASSLAYEQFFGPGTRLTVL.